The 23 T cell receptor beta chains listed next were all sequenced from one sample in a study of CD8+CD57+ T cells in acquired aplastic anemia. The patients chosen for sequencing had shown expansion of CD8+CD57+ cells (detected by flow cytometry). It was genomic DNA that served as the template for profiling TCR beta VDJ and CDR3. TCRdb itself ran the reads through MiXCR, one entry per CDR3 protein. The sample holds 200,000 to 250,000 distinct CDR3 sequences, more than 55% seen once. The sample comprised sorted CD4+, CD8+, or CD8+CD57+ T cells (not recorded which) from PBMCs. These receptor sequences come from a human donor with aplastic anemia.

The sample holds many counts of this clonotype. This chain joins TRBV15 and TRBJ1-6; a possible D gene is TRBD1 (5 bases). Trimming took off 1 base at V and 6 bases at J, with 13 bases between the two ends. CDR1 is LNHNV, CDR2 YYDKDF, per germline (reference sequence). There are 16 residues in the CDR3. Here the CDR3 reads CATSRGAGPINSPLHF. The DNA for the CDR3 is TGTGCCACCAGCAGAGGGGCGGGACCTATTAATTCACCCCTCCACTTT.

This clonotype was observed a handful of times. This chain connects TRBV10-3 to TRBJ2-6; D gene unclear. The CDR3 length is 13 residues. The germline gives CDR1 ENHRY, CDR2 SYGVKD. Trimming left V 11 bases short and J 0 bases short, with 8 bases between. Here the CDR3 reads CAASPSGANVLTF. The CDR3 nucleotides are TGTGCCGCAAGCCCCTCTGGGGCCAACGTCCTGACTTTC.

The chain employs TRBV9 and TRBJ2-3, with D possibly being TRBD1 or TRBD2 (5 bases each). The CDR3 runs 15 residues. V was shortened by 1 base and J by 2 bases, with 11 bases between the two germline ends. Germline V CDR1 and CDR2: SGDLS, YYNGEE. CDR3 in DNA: TGTGCCAGCAGCGTATATCCGGGGCCCACAGATACGCAGTATTTT. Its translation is CASSVYPGPTDTQYF.

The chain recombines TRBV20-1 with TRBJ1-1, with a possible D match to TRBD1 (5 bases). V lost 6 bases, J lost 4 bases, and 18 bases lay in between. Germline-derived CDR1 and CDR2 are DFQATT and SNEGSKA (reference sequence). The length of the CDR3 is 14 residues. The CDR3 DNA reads TGCAGTGCCGTCTTTAGAGGTAGGGGCACTGAAGCTTTCTTT. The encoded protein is CSAVFRGRGTEAFF.

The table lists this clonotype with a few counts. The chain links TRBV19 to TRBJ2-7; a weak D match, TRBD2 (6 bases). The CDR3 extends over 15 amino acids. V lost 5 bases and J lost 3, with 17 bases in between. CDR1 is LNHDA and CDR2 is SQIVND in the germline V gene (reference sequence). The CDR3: CASSPGTAGLYEQYF. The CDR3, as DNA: TGTGCCAGTAGTCCGGGGACGGCGGGACTCTACGAGCAGTACTTC.

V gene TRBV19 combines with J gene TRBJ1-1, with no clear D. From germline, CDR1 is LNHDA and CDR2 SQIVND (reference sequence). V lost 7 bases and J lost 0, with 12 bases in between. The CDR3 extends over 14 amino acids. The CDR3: CASKELAMNTEAFF. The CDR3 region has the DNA TGTGCCAGTAAAGAGTTAGCCATGAACACTGAAGCTTTCTTT.

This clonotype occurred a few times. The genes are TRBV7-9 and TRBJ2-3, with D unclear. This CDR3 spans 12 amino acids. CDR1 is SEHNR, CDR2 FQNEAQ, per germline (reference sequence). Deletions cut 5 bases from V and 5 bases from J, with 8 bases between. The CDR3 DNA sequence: TGTGCCAGCAGCCTCATGTTAGATACGCAGTATTTT. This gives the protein CASSLMLDTQYF. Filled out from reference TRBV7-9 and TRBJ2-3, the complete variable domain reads DTGVSQNPRHKITKRGQNVTFRCDPISEHNRLYWYRQTLGQGPEFLTYFQNEAQLEKSRLLSDRFSAERPKGSFSTLEIQRTEQGDSAMYLCASSLMLDTQYFGPGTRLTVL.

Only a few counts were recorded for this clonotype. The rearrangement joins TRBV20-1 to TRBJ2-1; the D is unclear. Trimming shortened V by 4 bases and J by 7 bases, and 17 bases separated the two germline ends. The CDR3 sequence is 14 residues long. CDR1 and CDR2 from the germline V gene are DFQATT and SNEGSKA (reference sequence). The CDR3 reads CSAKEVSFGNEQFF. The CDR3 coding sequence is TGCAGTGCTAAAGAAGTCTCCTTTGGTAATGAGCAGTTCTTC.

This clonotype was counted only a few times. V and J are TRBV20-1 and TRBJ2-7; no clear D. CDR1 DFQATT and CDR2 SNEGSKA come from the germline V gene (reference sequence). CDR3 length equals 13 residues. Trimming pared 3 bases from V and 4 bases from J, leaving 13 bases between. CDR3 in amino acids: CSARDDWAYEQYF. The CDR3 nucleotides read TGCAGTGCTAGGGACGACTGGGCGTACGAGCAGTACTTC.

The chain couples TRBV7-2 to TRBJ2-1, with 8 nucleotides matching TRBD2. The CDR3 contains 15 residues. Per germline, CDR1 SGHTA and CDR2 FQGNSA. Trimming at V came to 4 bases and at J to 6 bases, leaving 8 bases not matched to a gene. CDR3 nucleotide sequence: TGTGCCAGCAGCTACGGGGGGGCTTCGGGCAATGAGCAGTTCTTC. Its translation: CASSYGGASGNEQFF.

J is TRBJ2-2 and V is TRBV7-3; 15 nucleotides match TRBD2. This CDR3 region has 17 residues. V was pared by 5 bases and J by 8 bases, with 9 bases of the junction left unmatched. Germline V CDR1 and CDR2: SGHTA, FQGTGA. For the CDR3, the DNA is TGTGCCAGCAGCCCAGGGACTAGCGGGGGGATCGCTGGGGAGCTGTTTTTT. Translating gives CASSPGTSGGIAGELFF.

DNA of the CDR3: TGTGCCAGCTGGGGGGAACAACGTTCACCCCTCCACTTT. Its protein is CASWGEQRSPLHF. V usage is TRBV2 and J usage is TRBJ1-6; maybe TRBD1 (5 bases). Trimming shortened V by 8 bases and J by 9 bases, and 14 bases separated the two germline ends. The CDR3 runs 13 residues. Germline V CDR1 and CDR2: SNHLY, FYNNEI.

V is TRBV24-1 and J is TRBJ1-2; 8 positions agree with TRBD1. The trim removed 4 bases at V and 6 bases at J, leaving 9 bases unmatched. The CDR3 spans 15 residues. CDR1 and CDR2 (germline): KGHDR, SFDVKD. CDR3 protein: CATSDPGTGMDGYTF. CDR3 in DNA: TGTGCCACCAGTGACCCCGGGACAGGAATGGATGGCTACACCTTC.

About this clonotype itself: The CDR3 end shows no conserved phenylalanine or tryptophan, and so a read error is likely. The CDR3 sequence: CASSLGLAGGYEQFC. The CDR3 region has the DNA TGTGCCAGCAGCTTAGGACTAGCGGGAGGGTATGAGCAGTTCTGC. This chain joins TRBV7-2 and TRBJ2-1; TRBD2 aligns across 14 bases. The CDR3 runs 15 residues. J gave up 8 bases and V 1 base, and 1 base lay outside the gene matches. Germline V gives CDR1 SGHTA, CDR2 FQGNSA.

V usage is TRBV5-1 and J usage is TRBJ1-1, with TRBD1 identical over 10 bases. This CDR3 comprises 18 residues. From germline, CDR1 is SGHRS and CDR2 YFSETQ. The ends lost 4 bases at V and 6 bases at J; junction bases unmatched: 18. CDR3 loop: CASSPNRDRGPPDAEAFF. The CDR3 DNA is TGCGCCAGCAGCCCCAACCGGGACAGGGGACCACCGGACGCTGAAGCTTTCTTT.

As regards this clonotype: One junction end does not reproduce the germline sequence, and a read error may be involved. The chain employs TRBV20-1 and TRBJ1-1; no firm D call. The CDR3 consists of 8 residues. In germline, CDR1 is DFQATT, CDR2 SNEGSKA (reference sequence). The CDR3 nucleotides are TGCAGTGCTAGAAGAGGAATTTTT. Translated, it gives CSARRGIF.

CDR3 nucleotide sequence: TGTGCCAGTAGTGTGGTTCCGGGGCGTGGCGGCTACACCTTC. Translation gives CASSVVPGRGGYTF. The rearrangement uses TRBV19 and TRBJ1-2; tentatively, D is TRBD1 (5 bases). Trimming removed 5 bases at V and 8 bases at J, with 18 bases between. Germline V gives CDR1 LNHDA, CDR2 SQIVND (reference sequence). The CDR3 has 14 residues.

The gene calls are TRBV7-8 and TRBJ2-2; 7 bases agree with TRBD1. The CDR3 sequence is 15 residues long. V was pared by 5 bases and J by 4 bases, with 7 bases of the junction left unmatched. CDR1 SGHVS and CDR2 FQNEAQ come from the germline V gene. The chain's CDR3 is CASSPTGTVTGELFF. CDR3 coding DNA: TGTGCCAGCAGCCCTACTGGGACAGTCACCGGGGAGCTGTTTTTT. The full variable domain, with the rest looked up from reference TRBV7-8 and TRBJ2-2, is GAGVSQSPRYKVAKRGQDVALRCDPISGHVSLFWYQQALGQGPEFLTYFQNEAQLDKSGLPSDRFFAERPEGSVSTLKIQRTQQEDSAVYLCASSPTGTVTGELFFGEGSRLTVL.

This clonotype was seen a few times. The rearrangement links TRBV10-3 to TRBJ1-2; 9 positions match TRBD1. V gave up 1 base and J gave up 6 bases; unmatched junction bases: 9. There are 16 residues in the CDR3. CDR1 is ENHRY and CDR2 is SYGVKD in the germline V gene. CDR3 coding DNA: TGTGCCATCAGTGAGTGGACCCGGGACAGGGATGATGGCTACACCTTC. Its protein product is CAISEWTRDRDDGYTF.

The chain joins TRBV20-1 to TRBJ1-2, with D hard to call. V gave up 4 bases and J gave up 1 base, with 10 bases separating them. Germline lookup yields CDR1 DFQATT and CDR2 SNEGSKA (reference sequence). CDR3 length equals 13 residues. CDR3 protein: CSATTEYNYGYTF. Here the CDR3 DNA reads TGCAGTGCTACGACCGAATATAACTATGGCTACACCTTC.

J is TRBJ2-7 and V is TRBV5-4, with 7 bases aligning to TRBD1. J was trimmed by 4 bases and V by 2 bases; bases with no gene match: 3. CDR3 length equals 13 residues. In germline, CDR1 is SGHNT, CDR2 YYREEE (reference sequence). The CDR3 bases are TGTGCCAGCAGCTTCCGGGACAGTTACGAGCAGTACTTC. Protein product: CASSFRDSYEQYF.

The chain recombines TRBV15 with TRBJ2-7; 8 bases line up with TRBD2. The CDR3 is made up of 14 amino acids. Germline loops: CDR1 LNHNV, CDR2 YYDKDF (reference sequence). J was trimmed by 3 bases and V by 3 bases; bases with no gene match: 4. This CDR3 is CATSSGGAGYEQYF. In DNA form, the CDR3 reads TGTGCCACCAGCAGCGGGGGGGCGGGCTACGAGCAGTACTTC.

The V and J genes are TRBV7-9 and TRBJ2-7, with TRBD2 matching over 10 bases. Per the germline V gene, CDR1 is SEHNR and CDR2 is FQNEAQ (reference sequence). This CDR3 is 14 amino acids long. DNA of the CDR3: TGTGCGAGCGGGGGGCTAGCGGGAGAGAGGGAGCAGTACTTC. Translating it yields CASGGLAGEREQYF.